A selection of T cell receptor beta chains follows, all from one sample in a study of blood T cell repertoires in COVID-19. Clones were read by immunoSEQ multiplex PCR, and TCRdb kept only the in-frame ones, dropping some. The table includes 150,000 to 200,000 clones, roughly 80% detected once. Sequenced sample: PBMCs or T cells enriched from blood (not recorded which). The receptors originated from a woman in her 50s who had recovered from COVID-19. CDR3s include the opening cysteine and the closing phenylalanine or tryptophan. A D gene is named only where the DNA matches it firmly. Only some rows state a clone size, as once, few, many or a class for expanded clones.

v_call	j_call	clone_size	d_call	cdr3_aa	cdr3_nt
TRBV19	TRBJ2-3	few	TRBD1	CASSKRTGAYTDTQYF	TGTGCCAGTAGTAAAAGGACAGGGGCCTACACAGATACGCAGTATTTT
TRBV5-8	TRBJ2-7	-	TRBD1	CASSHAGTGLIEQYF	TGTGCCAGCAGTCACGCCGGGACAGGCCTAATAGAGCAGTACTTC
TRBV5-1	TRBJ2-7	-	TRBD2	CASSFEGGSSYEQYF	TGCGCCAGCAGCTTCGAGGGAGGGAGCTCCTACGAGCAGTACTTC
TRBV11-2	TRBJ2-2	-	TRBD2	CASSTRLAGVEELFF	TGTGCCAGCAGCACCCGGCTAGCGGGAGTTGAGGAGCTGTTTTTT
TRBV12-3/TRBV12-4	TRBJ2-7	-	TRBD2	CASSLRTSGAPSF	TGTGCCAGCAGTCTACGGACTAGCGGGGCCCCCTCCTTC
TRBV28	TRBJ2-5	many	TRBD2	CASSDSGSTETQYF	TGTGCCAGCAGTGATAGCGGGAGCACAGAGACCCAGTACTTC
TRBV5-1	TRBJ2-4	-	-	CASSPPGVNIQYF	TGCGCCAGCAGCCCGCCGGGGGTAAACATTCAGTACTTC
TRBV7-9	TRBJ2-3	-	-	CASSLVSSDTQYF	TGTGCCAGCAGCTTAGTGTCTTCAGATACGCAGTATTTT
TRBV7-2	TRBJ1-2	-	TRBD1	CASSPETGGGSGYTF	TGTGCCAGCAGCCCAGAGACAGGGGGCGGGTCAGGCTACACCTTC
TRBV30	TRBJ1-3	once	-	CAWSRAGNTIYF	TGTGCCTGGAGCCGAGCTGGAAACACCATATATTTT
TRBV3-1/TRBV3-2	TRBJ2-7	-	-	CASSPQPRAEQYF	TGTGCCAGCAGCCCCCAGCCGCGGGCGGAGCAGTACTTC